This entry concerns a single T cell receptor beta chain. This clone appeared a single time. The clone's antigen remains unknown. The input lacks base qualities; no much larger clone sits a single base away. This entry is derived from a study of PD-1 blockade in classical Hodgkin lymphoma (TCRdb year 2020). About the full investigation: Nivolumab dosing was 3 mg/kg intravenously every 2 weeks, continuing until either disease progression or unacceptable toxicity. The study used TCR beta sequencing and CyTOF to define a peripheral blood immune signature of response to PD-1 blockade in classical Hodgkin lymphoma. Overall results and qualifications from the work: The study covered only a single clinical trial cohort, and the causes of the repertoire differences, possibly disease activity or prior therapy, were still not defined. Baseline TCR diversity was reported to be lower in newly diagnosed patients than in healthy donors and to be lower still in relapsed/refractory patients. By C4D1, a significant rise was seen in CD4+ TCR diversity but not in CD8+ TCR diversity (p=0.0027 vs p=0.16), and the rise was most apparent among complete responders (p=0.02). Trial patients achieving complete response had baseline diversity similar to newly diagnosed patients, whereas partial responders and progressors had significantly lower diversity. Patients starting nivolumab less than 1 year after ASCT had lower diversity and were excluded from later analyses to avoid confounding by immune reconstitution.

Inclusive of the bounding cysteine and phenylalanine, the CDR3 is 15 residues long. Only the CDR3 DNA is retained, 45 bases long and in frame from the first base. From the germline V gene, CDR1 is SGHTA and CDR2 is FQGTGA. Cut back by 4 bases and 0 bases, the V and J ends lie 7 bases apart. The Qiagen DNeasy kit was used to extract genomic DNA both from unsorted PBMCs and from the negatively selected CD4+ and CD8+ fractions. Amplification of TCR beta CDR3 regions was done by immunoSEQ multiplex PCR with primers that anneal to V and J segments. Amplification bias was minimized using a synthetic immune receptor repertoire, and residual bias was removed computationally after sequencing. In the source study's methods: Custom Python scripts were used to quantify repertoire diversity as the Shannon entropy index. The unsorted, CD4+ and CD8+ repertoires were each analyzed separately, with the exception of combined analyses, where CD4+ and CD8+ sequences were merged in silico. Clonal expansion was defined as a frequency increase of at least 2-fold after treatment compared with C1D1, and clones undetected at baseline were assigned a pseudocount of 0.5. Clones with 0 or 1 copy at C1D1 were classified as singleton clones, and clones with 2 or more copies were classified as non-singleton clones. Clones expanded in unsorted samples were labelled as CD4+, CD8+ or unknown by matching protein sequences in sorted samples from the same patient. Wilcoxon tests on paired samples were used to test changes in diversity from C1D1 to C4D1. Held by TCRdb, this immuneACCESS table contains in-frame sequences only and omits some clones. Under half of the omission traces to an unresolved V gene where checked; the cause of the rest is unknown. For V, J and clone size, that table is used; D and trimming come from the DNA. The sample yields 30,000 or so clones; around four fifths were counted once. Jointly, the top ten make up more than 30% of the sample.

The time point label, as the study defines it: cycle 1 day 1 (C1D1), immediately before nivolumab initiation. Every trial patient had relapsed following autologous stem cell transplantation, and prior brentuximab vedotin exposure was what differed among cohorts A, B and C. A total of 56 patients with relapsed/refractory classical Hodgkin lymphoma made up the trial cohort, and each patient's best overall response was complete response, partial response or progressive disease. Trial patients were treated with single-agent nivolumab in the multi-cohort phase II CheckMate 205 trial. An independent review committee assessed best overall response by applying the 2007 International Working Group response criteria. Trial PBMCs were collected immediately before nivolumab initiation (C1D1) and during therapy at cycle 2 day 1 and cycle 4 day 1. Peripheral blood was collected in 8 mL Vacutainer Cell Preparation Tubes, from which PBMCs were isolated by centrifugation and then cryopreserved.

This TCR was sampled from a human donor with classical Hodgkin lymphoma. The chain couples TRBV7-3 to TRBJ2-6; the D gene assignment is ambiguous. The sample in question was peripheral blood mononuclear cells (PBMCs), obtained at baseline. CDR3 region: CASSSGRSGANVLTF. The sequenced DNA: TGTGCCAGCAGCTCAGGACGCTCTGGGGCCAACGTCCTGACTTTC.